A selection of T cell receptor beta chains follows, all from one sample in a study of OX40 agonist ivuxolimab in advanced cancers. The protocol was immunoSEQ multiplex PCR, while the TCRdb copy is restricted to in-frame clones and leaves out a portion. The data show 65,000 to 80,000 clones, roughly 92% seen once. The sequencing used CD4+ or CD8+ T cells sorted from blood, collected in a trial of the OX40 agonist ivuxolimab. The source of these receptors is an adult with an advanced solid tumor such as melanoma, head and neck, liver or kidney cancer. Each CDR3 is given with its conserved first and last residue. D genes are given only for firm matches. For some rows the clone size is stated as once, few or many, or as a class when expanded; others skip it.

>-|-|TRBV7-9|TRBJ2-3
CASGPFHTDTQYF
TGTGCCAGCGGCCCGTTTCACACAGATACGCAGTATTTT
>-|-|TRBV5-5|TRBJ2-6
CASSDDYFRISGANVLTF
TGTGCCAGCAGCGACGACTATTTTAGGATCTCTGGGGCCAACGTCCTGACTTTC
>-|-|TRBV28|TRBJ2-5
CASGTNGSPQETQYF
TGTGCCAGCGGCACGAATGGTAGTCCCCAAGAGACCCAGTACTTC
>-|TRBD1|TRBV6-6|TRBJ1-1
CASSFQDRDGTEAFF
TGTGCCAGCAGTTTCCAGGACAGGGATGGTACTGAAGCTTTCTTT
>-|-|TRBV11-3|TRBJ2-5
CASTQRGGAQETQYF
TGTGCCAGCACCCAGAGGGGGGGGGCACAAGAGACCCAGTACTTC
>-|-|TRBV7-2|TRBJ1-1
CASSPQINQWTEAFF
TGTGCCAGCAGCCCACAAATTAATCAGTGGACTGAAGCTTTCTTT
>-|TRBD1|TRBV27|TRBJ1-4
CASSLYTGVGKLFF
TGTGCCAGCAGTTTATATACAGGGGTCGGAAAACTGTTTTTT
>-|-|TRBV6-4|TRBJ1-6
CASSHTTGRSGSPLHF
TGTGCCAGCAGCCACACGACAGGTCGATCGGGTTCACCCCTCCACTTT
>-|-|TRBV6-4|TRBJ2-1
CASSDVSYNEQFF
TGTGCCAGCAGTGACGTTTCCTACAATGAGCAGTTCTTC
>once|TRBD1|TRBV7-8|TRBJ2-2
CASSLQGAGGELFF
TGTGCCAGCAGCTTACAGGGGGCGGGCGGGGAGCTGTTTTTT
>-|TRBD1|TRBV19|TRBJ1-2
CASGSGTDYGYTF
TGTGCCAGTGGTTCCGGGACAGACTATGGCTACACCTTC
>-|TRBD1|TRBV6-6|TRBJ1-1
CASTPFGTANTEAFF
TGTGCCAGCACCCCATTCGGGACAGCGAACACTGAAGCTTTCTTT
>-|-|TRBV19|TRBJ1-5
CASSGGVNQPQHF
TGTGCCAGTAGTGGGGGCGTCAATCAGCCCCAGCATTTT
>-|-|TRBV10-2|TRBJ1-1
CASLNTRGVTEAFF
TGCGCCAGCCTGAACACCAGGGGTGTCACTGAAGCTTTCTTT
>-|TRBD1|TRBV19|TRBJ2-5
CASSITGTGKRETQYF
TGTGCCAGTAGTATTACCGGGACAGGGAAACGAGAGACCCAGTACTTC
>-|TRBD2|TRBV25-1|TRBJ2-3
CASSESSGITDTQYF
TGTGCCAGCAGTGAATCAAGCGGGATCACAGATACGCAGTATTTT
>-|TRBD2|TRBV7-9|TRBJ2-5
CASSSGLAGGEVRKETQYF
TGTGCCAGCAGCTCGGGACTAGCGGGAGGGGAGGTCAGGAAAGAGACCCAGTACTTC
>-|-|TRBV5-1|TRBJ2-2
CASSLGIRVGELFF
TGCGCCAGCAGCTTGGGGATCCGGGTCGGGGAGCTGTTTTTT
>-|TRBD1|TRBV5-4|TRBJ1-1
CASSRDRLMNTEAFF
TGTGCCAGCAGTCGGGACAGACTTATGAACACTGAAGCTTTCTTT
>-|-|TRBV2|TRBJ1-5
CASSGEGVQPQHF
TGTGCCAGCAGTGGGGAGGGGGTTCAGCCTCAGCATTTT
>-|TRBD1|TRBV2|TRBJ2-3
CASCQGGGTDTQYF
TGTGCCAGCTGTCAAGGGGGCGGGACAGATACGCAGTATTTT
>-|TRBD1|TRBV7-2|TRBJ2-7
CASSPAGTAYYEQYF
TGTGCCAGCAGCCCAGCCGGGACAGCTTACTACGAGCAGTACTTC
>-|-|TRBV5-1|TRBJ2-7
CASSLAPLPTYEQYF
TGCGCCAGCAGCTTGGCCCCGCTACCGACCTACGAGCAGTACTTC
>-|-|TRBV29-1|TRBJ1-1
CSVSVRGRLNTEAFF
TGCAGCGTCTCCGTCCGGGGGCGATTGAACACTGAAGCTTTCTTT
>once|-|TRBV19|TRBJ2-7
CASSTRVGPRVEQYF
TGTGCCAGTAGTACCCGGGTGGGGCCTCGGGTTGAGCAGTACTTC
>once|-|TRBV29-1|TRBJ2-3
CSVRQHNQTDTQYF
TGCAGCGTTCGGCAACATAACCAGACAGATACGCAGTATTTT
>-|TRBD1|TRBV5-5|TRBJ1-3
CASPPLRDRNSISGNTIYF
TGTGCCAGCCCCCCCCTCCGGGACAGAAACTCTATCTCTGGAAACACCATATATTTT
>-|-|TRBV29-1|TRBJ1-2
CSDSGGNGYGYTF
TGCAGCGACTCGGGGGGAAACGGCTATGGCTACACCTTC
>-|TRBD1|TRBV6-5|TRBJ2-5
CASSRGETQYF
TGTGCCAGCAGCAGGGGGGAGACCCAGTACTTC
>-|TRBD2|TRBV7-2|TRBJ2-3
CASSLILAGHTDTQYF
TGTGCCAGCAGCTTAATACTAGCGGGACACACAGATACGCAGTATTTT
>-|-|TRBV6-6|TRBJ2-1
CASTNVRGDANEQFF
TGTGCCAGCACCAACGTTAGGGGGGACGCCAATGAGCAGTTCTTC
>-|TRBD1|TRBV28|TRBJ1-2
CASSLGTGTGYTF
TGTGCCAGCAGTTTGGGGACAGGGACTGGCTACACCTTC